This T cell receptor beta chain appears in the sequencing data of a study of T cells expressing NK-cell markers. Study context: It was sorted CD3+CD56+NKG2C+, CD3+CD56+NKG2C- and CD3+CD56-NKG2C+ T cells that supplied the TCR beta repertoires.

TCRdb re-called the 5' RACE reads and shows each CDR3 protein once, DNA omitted. Found here are around 470,000 distinct CDR3 sequences; the top ten clones hold roughly 1.4%. This CDR3 has 14 residues. Material: blood T cells: a sorted CD56 or NKG2C T cell subset, CD4+ or CD8+ T cells, or bulk PBMC T cells (not recorded which). The gene calls are TRBV12-3 or TRBV12-4 and TRBJ1-2. This receptor was taken from a woman aged 45-65 years in good health. The CDR3 region is CASSFETNLYGYTF.